Listed here are 26 T cell receptor beta chains from one sample, sequenced in a study of CD8 T cells in ankylosing spondylitis. Study-level findings and limits: Ankylosing spondylitis blood seemed to carry a telltale TCR beta motif made of several highly homologous variants.

These receptors' targets are unknown. TCRdb fed the 5' RACE reads into MiXCR, producing one record per CDR3 protein. This sample has under 450,000 distinct CDR3 sequences, with under 20% found just once. The sequenced material came from blood, either unsorted or a sorted T cell fraction (not recorded which). The receptor set was obtained from a male donor with ankylosing spondylitis.

This rearrangement joins TRBV12-3 or TRBV12-4 to TRBJ1-5, with D maybe TRBD1 (6 bases). V lost 5 bases to trimming and J lost 6 bases, with 14 bases between them. The CDR3 spans 14 residues. This CDR3 reads CASSRDGGTQPQHF. The DNA for the CDR3 is TGTGCCAGCAGTCGGGACGGGGGCACTCAGCCCCAGCATTTT.

This clonotype showed up just a few times. CDR3 protein: CASGWREGLEQYF. The CDR3 DNA follows: TGTGCCAGCGGGTGGCGGGAGGGCCTCGAGCAGTACTTC. The chain employs TRBV2 and TRBJ2-7, with 9 bases identical to TRBD2. CDR3 length equals 13 residues. V shed 8 bases, J shed 6 bases, and the junction held 8 bases outside the gene matches. The germline V gene has CDR1 SNHLY and CDR2 FYNNEI.

Here the CDR3 DNA reads TGTGCCAGTGATGAGCGAGCGGGAGGGCCTTTAAATGAGCAGTTCTTC. This codes for CASDERAGGPLNEQFF. The chain employs TRBV18 and TRBJ2-1; 10 bases align to TRBD2. The CDR3 contains 16 residues. After removal of 9 bases from V and 7 bases from J, the junction contained 15 bases not matched to a gene. Per germline, CDR1 KGHSH and CDR2 LQKENI.

This clonotype was recorded a few times. The V and J genes are TRBV24-1 and TRBJ2-1; the match to TRBD2 covers 8 bases. This CDR3 has 14 amino acids. Per the germline V gene, CDR1 is KGHDR and CDR2 is SFDVKD. The V segment lost 5 bases and the J segment 7 bases; nucleotides outside the gene matches: 6. The CDR3 nucleotides are TGTGCCACCAGTGGGAAGACTAGCGTGAATGAGCAGTTCTTC. It encodes CATSGKTSVNEQFF.

V usage is TRBV18 and J usage is TRBJ1-1; a weak D match, TRBD1 (6 bases). Germline CDR1 reads KGHSH; CDR2 reads LQKENI. The length of the CDR3 is 15 residues. The ends were cut back, 1 base at V and 4 bases at J, with 13 bases in the middle. Here the CDR3 DNA reads TGTGCCAGCTCACCACTTCTAGGAGGGGGCACTGAAGCTTTCTTT. Translated: CASSPLLGGGTEAFF. Combining the CDR3 with reference TRBV18 and TRBJ1-1 gives the whole variable domain NAGVMQNPRHLVRRRGQEARLRCSPMKGHSHVYWYRQLPEEGLKFMVYLQKENIIDESGMPKERFSAEFPKEGPSILRIQQVVRGDSAAYFCASSPLLGGGTEAFFGQGTRLTVV.

A few counts support this clonotype. The V gene is TRBV6-2 or TRBV6-3, the J gene TRBJ2-7, with 7 bases lining up with TRBD1. The germline V gene has CDR1 MNHEY and CDR2 SVGEGT. The CDR3 consists of 14 residues. V was pared by 6 bases and J by 2 bases, with 7 bases of the junction left unmatched. CDR3 residues: CASSRATGTYEQYF. Here the CDR3 DNA reads TGTGCCAGCAGCCGCGCGACAGGGACCTACGAGCAGTACTTC.

A few counts support this clonotype. The DNA for the CDR3 is TGTGCCAGCAGCTTATCCCGAGCGGAAAAGTTACTCTCGAACACCGGGGAGCTGTTTTTT. It codes for CASSLSRAEKLLSNTGELFF. The chain links TRBV7-8 to TRBJ2-2; a possible D gene is TRBD2 (5 bases). There are 20 residues in the CDR3. Germline lookup yields CDR1 SGHVS and CDR2 FQNEAQ. Trimming took off 2 bases at V and 0 bases at J, with 22 bases between the two ends. Together with reference TRBV7-8 and TRBJ2-2, the CDR3 gives the full variable domain: GAGVSQSPRYKVAKRGQDVALRCDPISGHVSLFWYQQALGQGPEFLTYFQNEAQLDKSGLPSDRFFAERPEGSVSTLKIQRTQQEDSAVYLCASSLSRAEKLLSNTGELFFGEGSRLTVL.

This clonotype was counted ten times or more. The chain recombines TRBV20-1 with TRBJ2-7; D is possibly TRBD1 (5 bases). In germline, CDR1 is DFQATT, CDR2 SNEGSKA (reference sequence). The germline V and J ends were trimmed by 3 bases and 3 bases, with 12 bases remaining between them. This CDR3 has 13 amino acids. The CDR3 spells CSASKGSGYEQYF. CDR3 nucleotides: TGCAGTGCTAGTAAGGGGTCGGGCTACGAGCAGTACTTC.

This clonotype showed up many times. The genes are TRBV12-3 or TRBV12-4 and TRBJ1-3; D might be TRBD1 (5 bases). Trimming cost V 8 bases and J 4 bases, with 9 bases left between them. CDR3 length: 12 amino acids. This chain's CDR3 is CASGTAGNTIYF. DNA for the CDR3: TGTGCCAGCGGGACTGCCGGAAACACCATATATTTT.

This clonotype was counted a few times. A junction boundary mismatches the germline segment, possibly from a read error. The chain combines TRBV3-1 with TRBJ2-7; D might be TRBD1 (6 bases). From germline, CDR1 is LGHDT and CDR2 YNNKEL (reference sequence). This CDR3 spans 16 amino acids. CDR3 in DNA: TGTGCCAGCAGCAAAGACCGGACAGATTCGCCTAACGAGCAGTACTTC. It specifies CASSKDRTDSPNEQYF.

This clonotype showed up just a few times. The V call is TRBV20-1, the J call TRBJ2-3, with 9 bases lining up with TRBD2. Germline V gives CDR1 DFQATT, CDR2 SNEGSKA (reference sequence). CDR3 length: 14 residues. The J segment lost 3 bases and the V segment lost 6 bases, leaving 7 bases of the junction unmatched. CDR3 region: CSARAGGQTDTQYF. The CDR3 DNA reads as TGCAGTGCCCGGGCGGGAGGGCAGACAGATACGCAGTATTTT.

This clonotype was recorded once. The CDR3 loop is CASSRRLGEKLFF. The CDR3 DNA follows: TGTGCCAGCAGCCGCCGACTAGGCGAAAAACTGTTTTTT. The V call is TRBV6-1, the J call TRBJ1-4; D is unresolved. The CDR3 has 13 amino acids. V was pared by 6 bases and J by 8 bases, with 13 bases between. Germline-derived CDR1 and CDR2 are MNHNS and SASEGT.

The V gene is TRBV5-1, the J gene TRBJ1-1; 8 bases fit TRBD1. Germline-derived CDR1 and CDR2 are SGHRS and YFSETQ. Trimming took 7 bases from V and 3 from J; bases not matched to a gene: 11. The CDR3 has 15 amino acids. DNA of the CDR3: TGCGCCAGCGGGCGTGGCGACAGGGGAGACACTGAAGCTTTCTTT. Its protein product is CASGRGDRGDTEAFF.

V gene TRBV15 combines with J gene TRBJ2-5; tentative D call: TRBD1 (5 bases). CDR1 is LNHNV, CDR2 YYDKDF, per germline (reference sequence). The V end was cut by 3 bases, the J end by 5 bases, with 10 bases between. The CDR3 covers 13 residues. The CDR3: CATSRDPGETQYF. The CDR3 nucleotides read TGTGCCACCAGCAGGGACCCAGGGGAGACCCAGTACTTC.

This clonotype turned up a few times. The chain employs TRBV18 and TRBJ2-7; weak D call: TRBD1 (6 bases). V was cut by 1 base and J by 1 base, with 11 bases left in between. The germline V gene encodes CDR1 KGHSH and CDR2 LQKENI. The CDR3 totals 15 residues. The CDR3 spells CASSPHVQGSYEQYF. DNA for the CDR3: TGTGCCAGCTCACCACACGTTCAGGGGTCCTACGAGCAGTACTTC.

The genes are TRBV7-2 and TRBJ1-5; no reliable D call. This CDR3 has 12 amino acids. Trimming removed 5 bases from V and 4 bases from J, with 6 bases in between. CDR1 and CDR2 (germline): SGHTA, FQGNSA. CDR3 region: CASSPFNQPQHF. CDR3 nucleotides: TGTGCCAGCAGCCCCTTTAATCAGCCCCAGCATTTT.

This clonotype was detected a few times. V and J are TRBV19 and TRBJ1-6; a possible D gene is TRBD1 (6 bases). The CDR3 extends over 14 amino acids. V lost 6 bases, J lost 7 bases, and 13 bases lay in between. Per the germline V gene, CDR1 is LNHDA and CDR2 is SQIVND (reference sequence). Written as DNA, the CDR3 is TGTGCCAGTAGCGCACAGGGAAGCAATTCACCCCTCCACTTT. Residues: CASSAQGSNSPLHF. The full variable domain, in which reference TRBV19 and TRBJ1-6 provide the parts outside the CDR3, is DGGITQSPKYLFRKEGQNVTLSCEQNLNHDAMYWYRQDPGQGLRLIYYSQIVNDFQKGDIAEGYSVSREKKESFPLTVTSAQKNPTAFYLCASSAQGSNSPLHFGNGTRLTVT.

The chain has TRBV5-1 and TRBJ2-1; 10 positions match TRBD2. CDR1 and CDR2 from the germline V gene are SGHRS and YFSETQ. V was clipped by 3 bases and J by 6 bases; unmatched bases: 6. The CDR3 contains 15 residues. The CDR3 reads CASSYHSGGANEQFF. Here the CDR3 DNA reads TGCGCCAGCAGCTACCACAGCGGGGGGGCCAATGAGCAGTTCTTC.

This clonotype was observed a few times. For the CDR3, the DNA is TGCAGTGCTAGTCCCGGGACTACTACAGATACGCAGTATTTT. Protein sequence: CSASPGTTTDTQYF. V is TRBV20-1 and J is TRBJ2-3; 7 bases align to TRBD2. CDR3 length: 14 amino acids. V trimming: 3 bases; J trimming: 3 bases; junction bases outside the gene matches: 6. CDR1 and CDR2 from the germline V gene are DFQATT and SNEGSKA (reference sequence).

The rearrangement uses TRBV7-3 and TRBJ2-1; TRBD1 matches 11 bases. The CDR3 length is 16 residues. The V gene's germline CDR1 is SGHTA and CDR2 FQGTGA. The V and J ends lost 0 bases and 5 bases, in that order; junction bases with no gene match: 3. CDR3 sequence: CASSLTADRGHNEQFF. CDR3 nucleotide sequence: TGTGCCAGCAGCTTAACAGCGGACAGGGGGCACAATGAGCAGTTCTTC.

CDR3 bases: TGCAGTGCTGTGGACAGGGGTCCCAATCAGCCCCAGCATTTT. Encoded protein: CSAVDRGPNQPQHF. The chain employs TRBV20-1 and TRBJ1-5; 9 bases line up with TRBD1. The CDR3 extends over 14 amino acids. Germline-derived CDR1 and CDR2 are DFQATT and SNEGSKA (reference sequence). V shed 5 bases, J shed 3 bases, and the junction held 5 bases outside the gene matches.

In its sample, this clonotype was seen many times. This chain joins TRBV12-3 or TRBV12-4 and TRBJ1-1, with 7 bases fitting TRBD1. V shed 7 bases, J shed 1 base, and the junction held 9 bases outside the gene matches. The CDR3 totals 15 residues. The DNA of the CDR3 is TGTGCCAGCACCCTCCTAGACAGGGCGAACACTGAAGCTTTCTTT. Translating it yields CASTLLDRANTEAFF.

In this sample, this clonotype turned up a few times. This chain connects TRBV7-3 to TRBJ2-2; no clear D. Germline V CDR1 and CDR2: SGHTA, FQGTGA. With 4 bases removed from V and 0 bases from J, the gap between germline ends came to 12 bases. The CDR3 sequence is 16 residues long. Here the CDR3 reads CASSSTHTSNTGELFF. CDR3 bases: TGTGCCAGCAGCTCGACACATACTTCGAACACCGGGGAGCTGTTTTTT.

This clonotype was observed a handful of times. The V gene is TRBV28, the J gene TRBJ2-7; the match to TRBD1 covers 7 bases. The CDR3 consists of 14 residues. V dropped 5 bases and J dropped 2; count of bases not matched to a gene: 6. Germline CDR1 is MDHEN and CDR2 is SYDVKM. The CDR3 sequence: CASSRQGAPYEQYF. The CDR3 nucleotides are TGTGCCAGCAGTCGACAGGGAGCGCCCTACGAGCAGTACTTC.

CDR3 protein: CASSQEALAGGTGELFF. In DNA form, the CDR3 reads TGTGCCAGCAGCCAAGAAGCGCTAGCGGGGGGGACCGGGGAGCTGTTTTTT. The J gene is TRBJ2-2, the V gene TRBV3-1, with 12 bases aligning to TRBD2. This CDR3 has 17 residues. V shed 0 bases, J shed 5 bases, and the junction held 4 bases outside the gene matches. Germline loops: CDR1 LGHDT, CDR2 YNNKEL (reference sequence). Full variable domain (rest looked up from reference TRBV3-1 and TRBJ2-2): DTAVSQTPKYLVTQMGNDKSIKCEQNLGHDTMYWYKQDSKKFLKIMFSYNNKELIINETVPNRFSPKSPDKAHLNLHINSLELGDSAVYFCASSQEALAGGTGELFFGEGSRLTVL.

The table lists this clonotype with a few counts. The chain couples TRBV5-5 to TRBJ2-5; D is undetermined. The CDR3 covers 14 residues. Trimming removed 0 bases from V and 5 bases from J, with 11 bases in between. CDR1 and CDR2 from the germline V gene are SGHKS and YYEKEE (reference sequence). The CDR3 sequence: CASSLGRPAETQYF. The CDR3 DNA is TGTGCCAGCAGCTTGGGGCGACCAGCGGAGACCCAGTACTTC.